This TCR beta chain was identified during a study of blood T cell repertoires in COVID-19. On the study more broadly: COVID-19 samples from acute and convalescent phases originated in the United States, Italy and Spain.

Germline CDR1 LGHDT, CDR2 YNNKEL (reference sequence). This CDR3 region has 15 residues. The V segment lost 6 bases and the J segment 0 bases; nucleotides outside the gene matches: 7. In the original analysis: Reference gene primer amplification gave estimated nucleated cell counts. This table comes from immunoSEQ multiplex PCR, and its TCRdb copy is limited to in-frame clones, with some not included. The DNA was the basis for D and trimming; V, J and clone size are from that table. Of a few hundred thousand clones in the sample, 80% to 90% were seen once. The material sequenced was peripheral blood. The gene calls are TRBV3-1 (or the pseudogene TRBV3-2) and TRBJ2-7, with 8 bases lining up with TRBD2. This clonotype originated in a man aged 50-60 years with acute or convalescent COVID-19. CDR3 residues: CASRGSGGHSYEQYF. Here the CDR3 DNA reads TGTGCCAGCAGGGGAAGCGGGGGCCACTCCTACGAGCAGTACTTC.